The 17 T cell receptor beta chains presented below share a single source sample, sequenced in a study of radiotherapy plus CTLA-4 blockade in lung cancer. Here immunoSEQ multiplex PCR was the method, and the copy in TCRdb shows in-frame clones only, minus some. The sample records about 120,000 clones, roughly four fifths being singletons. The source was peripheral blood, collected from a patient treated with radiotherapy plus ipilimumab. The receptors shown here come from a human donor with non-small cell lung cancer that progressed on radiotherapy plus ipilimumab. Some clones in this sample may be carry-over from other donors' samples.

This clone has only a few counts. The chain uses TRBV5-6 and TRBJ1-3; D gene unclear. CDR3 length: 17 amino acids. Per the germline V gene, CDR1 is SGHDT and CDR2 is YYEEEE. V dropped 4 bases and J dropped 0 bases, with 17 bases sitting between them. The CDR3 sequence: CASSQVGSSYSGNTIYF. In DNA, the CDR3 is TGTGCCAGCAGCCAGGTCGGTTCATCCTACTCTGGAAACACCATATATTTT.

Regarding this clone: This sample also contains other DNA sequences that code for the same CDR3. The rearrangement links TRBV5-6 to TRBJ2-2; D possibly corresponds to TRBD1 (5 bases). Looked up from germline, CDR1 is SGHDT and CDR2 is YYEEEE. CDR3 size: 13 residues. The V end was cut by 1 base, the J end by 6 bases, with 7 bases between. CDR3 in amino acids: CASSLRGSGELFF. The CDR3 DNA is TGTGCCAGCAGCTTGAGGGGTTCCGGGGAGCTGTTTTTT.

V gene TRBV18 combines with J gene TRBJ2-5; D is undetermined. In germline, CDR1 is KGHSH, CDR2 LQKENI. V was shortened by 0 bases and J by 2 bases, with 16 bases between the two germline ends. The CDR3 contains 17 residues. The CDR3 DNA follows: TGTGCCAGCTCACCACCGTTGCCTGTAGGCGAACAAGAGACCCAGTACTTC. Translation: CASSPPLPVGEQETQYF.

Here the CDR3 DNA reads TGCGCCAGCAGCCTTATAAGGGGGCGCGTTGAAAAACTGTTTTTT. This codes for CASSLIRGRVEKLFF. The V gene is TRBV4-3, the J gene TRBJ1-4; 7 bases are a match to TRBD1. The germline V gene has CDR1 LGHNA and CDR2 YSLEER. This CDR3 region has 15 residues. The ends lost 4 bases at V and 7 bases at J; junction bases unmatched: 9.

As regards this clone: The identical CDR3 is also encoded by other nucleotide sequences in the sample. The chain carries TRBV19 and TRBJ1-1; D is unresolved. Germline V gives CDR1 LNHDA, CDR2 SQIVND (reference sequence). Trimming removed 1 base from V and 5 bases from J, with 8 bases in between. This CDR3 is built from 13 residues. CDR3 nucleotide sequence: TGTGCCAGTAGTATAGGCTCTCCGACTGAAGCTTTCTTT. Translated, it gives CASSIGSPTEAFF.

CDR3 loop: CASSLVTLGRSGYTF. CDR3 nucleotides: TGTGCCAGCAGCTTAGTAACACTCGGGAGGAGTGGCTACACCTTC. The chain carries TRBV7-9 and TRBJ1-2; D gene unclear. Between the trimmed V and J ends, which lost 1 base and 7 bases, there was a span of 16 bases. Germline CDR1 and CDR2: SEHNR and FQNEAQ (reference sequence). CDR3 length: 15 amino acids. The full variable domain, its missing parts supplied by reference TRBV7-9 and TRBJ1-2, is DTGVSQNPRHKITKRGQNVTFRCDPISEHNRLYWYRQTLGQGPEFLTYFQNEAQLEKSRLLSDRFSAERPKGSFSTLEIQRTEQGDSAMYLCASSLVTLGRSGYTFGSGTRLTVV.

DNA of the CDR3: TGTGCCAGCAGTGTAAACAGGGACAATGAGCAGTTCTTC. Encoded protein: CASSVNRDNEQFF. The chain combines TRBV2 with TRBJ2-1; D possibly corresponds to TRBD1 (6 bases). CDR1 is SNHLY, CDR2 FYNNEI, per germline. The V end was cut by 4 bases, the J end by 5 bases, with 9 bases between. The CDR3 loop spans 13 amino acids.

The chain joins TRBV11-2 to TRBJ2-3, with unresolved D. Germline V gene sequence: CDR1 SGHAT, CDR2 FQNNGV. The CDR3 consists of 14 residues. Trimming left V 2 bases short and J 2 bases short, with 8 bases between. The CDR3 DNA reads as TGTGCCAGCAGCTTAATCAGGTTCACAGATACGCAGTATTTT. Residues: CASSLIRFTDTQYF.

The chain has TRBV27 and TRBJ2-3; 11 positions agree with TRBD2. This CDR3 is 16 amino acids long. V trimming: 1 base; J trimming: 1 base; junction bases outside the gene matches: 1. Germline loops: CDR1 MNHEY, CDR2 SMNVEV (reference sequence). CDR3 residues: CASSLLLAGGTDTQYF. As DNA, the CDR3 is TGTGCCAGCAGTTTATTACTAGCGGGGGGCACAGATACGCAGTATTTT.

The gene calls are TRBV4-2 and TRBJ1-1; D is unclear. The V gene's germline CDR1 is LGHNA and CDR2 YNFKEQ. This CDR3 contains 15 residues. V was clipped by 0 bases and J by 1 base, with 9 bases between them. The CDR3 DNA reads TGTGCCAGCAGCCAAGATCCGCTAGCGAACACTGAAGCTTTCTTT. It encodes CASSQDPLANTEAFF.

V is TRBV19 and J is TRBJ2-2, with D tentatively TRBD1 (6 bases). Between the trimmed V and J ends, which lost 6 bases and 4 bases, there was a span of 15 bases. CDR1 and CDR2 (germline): LNHDA, SQIVND (reference sequence). This CDR3 spans 15 amino acids. The CDR3 sequence: CASRKLDSLTGELFF. For the CDR3, the DNA is TGTGCCAGTAGAAAGTTGGACAGCCTCACCGGGGAGCTGTTTTTT.

The gene calls are TRBV11-3 and TRBJ2-2; 9 bases fit TRBD1. V dropped 6 bases and J dropped 4; count of bases not matched to a gene: 6. This CDR3 comprises 15 residues. Germline V gives CDR1 SGHNT, CDR2 YENEEA. For the CDR3, the DNA is TGTGCCAGCAGTCCGGGGACAGGGCCCACCGGGGAGCTGTTTTTT. It translates to CASSPGTGPTGELFF.

This chain connects TRBV27 to TRBJ2-2; D is undetermined. Germline V gives CDR1 MNHEY, CDR2 SMNVEV (reference sequence). With 7 bases removed from V and 6 bases from J, the gap between germline ends came to 15 bases. The length of the CDR3 is 14 residues. CDR3 loop: CASTPASWAGELFF. In nucleotides, the CDR3 is TGTGCCAGCACCCCAGCCTCTTGGGCCGGGGAGCTGTTTTTT.

The chain joins TRBV7-9 to TRBJ2-7; D gene unclear. This CDR3 is built from 14 residues. Germline-derived CDR1 and CDR2 are SEHNR and FQNEAQ (reference sequence). Deletions cut 3 bases from V and 0 bases from J, with 9 bases between. The CDR3 here is CASSFSGASYEQYF. The CDR3 region has the DNA TGTGCCAGCAGCTTTTCAGGAGCCTCCTACGAGCAGTACTTC.

The chain is built from TRBV7-2 and TRBJ2-1; D is undetermined. The V gene lost 3 bases and the J gene lost 5 bases, with 8 bases spanning the gap. This CDR3 has 13 residues. CDR1 is SGHTA and CDR2 is FQGNSA in the germline V gene. DNA for the CDR3: TGTGCCAGCAGCTTTTTCCAGAACAATGAGCAGTTCTTC. Residues: CASSFFQNNEQFF.

The chain is built from TRBV28 and TRBJ1-5; 11 bases map to TRBD1. The CDR3 consists of 16 residues. CDR1 is MDHEN, CDR2 SYDVKM, per germline. Unmatched junction bases numbered 5, after V lost 1 base and J lost 6 bases. The CDR3 sequence is CASSLSGTGGFQPQHF. Written as DNA, the CDR3 is TGTGCCAGCAGTTTATCCGGGACAGGGGGGTTTCAGCCCCAGCATTTT.

The V gene is TRBV27, the J gene TRBJ1-3, with D unresolved. The germline V gene has CDR1 MNHEY and CDR2 SMNVEV (reference sequence). V was trimmed by 0 bases and J by 0 bases, leaving 9 bases between them. This CDR3 is built from 16 residues. The CDR3 here is CASSLSPGTSGNTIYF. DNA of the CDR3: TGTGCCAGCAGTTTATCGCCGGGAACCTCTGGAAACACCATATATTTT.